The 7 T cell receptor beta chains reported below all come from one sample, sequenced in a study of Ad26.COV2.S vaccination and SARS-CoV-2 variants. The method was immunoSEQ multiplex PCR; TCRdb's version includes in-frame clones alone and lacks a portion of them. Counted here are just over 350,000 clones, about 91% occurring once; the ten biggest clones make up under 5%. The material was peripheral blood, obtained after recovery from COVID-19. The receptors derive from a human donor who had recovered from COVID-19.

The chain is built from TRBV6-5 and TRBJ2-3; 8 bases fit TRBD1. Looked up from germline, CDR1 is MNHEY and CDR2 is SVGAGI. J gave up 3 bases and V 6 bases, and 5 bases lay outside the gene matches. The CDR3 totals 14 residues. The CDR3 coding sequence is TGTGCCAGCAGCCTCGACAGGGGAACAGATACGCAGTATTTT. Translating it yields CASSLDRGTDTQYF.

The count of this clone is one. V and J are TRBV2 and TRBJ2-7, with D possibly being TRBD1 (5 bases). Germline values: CDR1 SNHLY, CDR2 FYNNEI. Trimming pared 6 bases from V and 1 base from J, leaving 7 bases between. The CDR3 is 12 amino acids. The CDR3, as DNA: TGTGCCAGCAGAAGGACATCCTACGAGCAGTACTTC. Protein product: CASRRTSYEQYF. Combining the CDR3 with reference TRBV2 and TRBJ2-7 gives the whole variable domain EPEVTQTPSHQVTQMGQEVILRCVPISNHLYFYWYRQILGQKVEFLVSFYNNEISEKSEIFDDQFSVERPDGSNFTLKIRSTKLEDSAMYFCASRRTSYEQYFGPGTRLTVT.

In its sample, this clone was seen once. CDR3 coding DNA: TGTGCCAGCAGTAGCTATAGCAATCAGCCCCAGCATTTT. It codes for CASSSYSNQPQHF. The chain couples TRBV12-3 or TRBV12-4 to TRBJ1-5; D gene uncertain. V was pared by 5 bases and J by 0 bases, with 5 bases between. This CDR3 comprises 13 residues.

The genes are TRBV7-9 and TRBJ2-7; D call uncertain. V was clipped by 3 bases and J by 1 base, with 10 bases between them. The CDR3 runs to 14 residues. Germline-derived CDR1 and CDR2 are SEHNR and FQNEAQ (reference sequence). The CDR3 DNA sequence: TGTGCCAGCAGCTTTGGTGGGGATTCCTACGAGCAGTACTTC. The encoded protein is CASSFGGDSYEQYF.

The chain employs TRBV19 and TRBJ1-4; D might be TRBD1 (5 bases). Trimming took off 6 bases at V and 3 bases at J, with 17 bases between the two ends. CDR3 length: 16 amino acids. Germline V gene sequence: CDR1 LNHDA, CDR2 SQIVND (reference sequence). The CDR3 loop reads CASSPKIGGPNEKLFF. In nucleotides, the CDR3 is TGTGCCAGTAGCCCTAAAATCGGGGGTCCTAATGAAAAACTGTTTTTT.

V usage is TRBV6-2 or TRBV6-3 and J usage is TRBJ2-5; no clear D gene. Germline V lookup: CDR1 MNHEY, CDR2 SVGEGT. This CDR3 contains 15 residues. V gave up 4 bases and J gave up 0 bases, with 12 bases separating them. In DNA form, the CDR3 reads TGTGCCAGCAGTTCCGGATTGGGAAACCAAGAGACCCAGTACTTC. This encodes CASSSGLGNQETQYF.

The chain recombines TRBV7-3 with TRBJ2-3, with TRBD2 matching over 13 bases. V lost 4 bases, J lost 5 bases, and 6 bases stayed unmatched. This CDR3 comprises 16 residues. Germline V gene lookup returns CDR1 SGHTA and CDR2 FQGTGA. CDR3 sequence reads: CASSSGTSGVLDTQYF. CDR3 in DNA: TGTGCCAGCAGCTCAGGGACTAGCGGGGTTTTAGATACGCAGTATTTT. Full variable domain (rest looked up from reference TRBV7-3 and TRBJ2-3): GAGVSQTPSNKVTEKGKYVELRCDPISGHTALYWYRQSLGQGPEFLIYFQGTGAADDSGLPNDRFFAVRPEGSVSTLKIQRTERGDSAVYLCASSSGTSGVLDTQYFGPGTRLTVL.